The 17 T cell receptor beta chains reported below all come from one sample, sequenced in a study of long-term antiretroviral therapy in people with HIV. Sequencing used immunoSEQ v3.0 at survey level. TCRdb's table, derived via immunoSEQ multiplex PCR, lists solely in-frame clones and lacks some. The sample records some 20,000 clones, about 91% being singletons. The sequencing here drew on unsorted PBMCs, taken 2.1 years after starting antiretroviral therapy. The receptor set was obtained from a young man with HIV.

The chain employs TRBV7-8 and TRBJ2-7; D is undetermined. Per the germline V gene, CDR1 is SGHVS and CDR2 is FQNEAQ. This CDR3 has 11 residues. V was trimmed by 5 bases and J by 0 bases, leaving 2 bases between them. In DNA, the CDR3 is TGTGCCAGCAGCGCCTCCTACGAGCAGTACTTC. This translates into CASSASYEQYF.

V gene TRBV4-2 combines with J gene TRBJ1-1; unclear D gene. V was trimmed by 3 bases and J by 3 bases, leaving 8 bases between them. CDR1 is LGHNA and CDR2 is YNFKEQ in the germline V gene. The CDR3 has 13 residues. CDR3 bases: TGTGCCAGCAGCCACAGACTGGACACTGAAGCTTTCTTT. This gives the protein CASSHRLDTEAFF.

This clone has a single count. The chain links TRBV19 to TRBJ2-7; 7 positions agree with TRBD1. CDR3 size: 17 residues. Germline V gene sequence: CDR1 LNHDA, CDR2 SQIVND (reference sequence). Trimming removed 0 bases from V and 1 base from J; junction bases left unmatched: 9. CDR3 residues: CASSIDLESRGSYEQYF. Here the CDR3 DNA reads TGTGCCAGTAGTATAGATCTAGAGTCCAGGGGGTCCTACGAGCAGTACTTC.

This clone was observed once. V is TRBV7-9 and J is TRBJ2-5; 8 nucleotides match TRBD2. The CDR3 consists of 14 residues. Germline-derived CDR1 and CDR2 are SEHNR and FQNEAQ (reference sequence). V was pared by 5 bases and J by 6 bases, with 8 bases of the junction left unmatched. The CDR3 coding sequence is TGTGCCAGCAGCCCCCCGGGGGGGGGACAGACCCAGTACTTC. Translating gives CASSPPGGGQTQYF.

V and J are TRBV7-9 and TRBJ2-4, with unresolved D. V was cut by 2 bases and J by 0 bases, with 11 bases left in between. There are 16 residues in the CDR3. Looked up from germline, CDR1 is SEHNR and CDR2 is FQNEAQ (reference sequence). CDR3 bases: TGTGCCAGCAGCTTACTAGAGCTATCAGCCAAAAACATTCAGTACTTC. It translates to CASSLLELSAKNIQYF.

The sample holds one count of this clone. This chain joins TRBV5-1 and TRBJ2-7; 11 nucleotides align to TRBD2. The CDR3 is 14 residues long. Per germline, CDR1 SGHRS and CDR2 YFSETQ. V trimming: 4 bases; J trimming: 3 bases; junction bases outside the gene matches: 3. The CDR3 region is CASSGGLADYEQYF. Here the CDR3 DNA reads TGCGCCAGCAGCGGGGGACTAGCGGACTACGAGCAGTACTTC.

This clone was detected a few times. The chain is built from TRBV6-6 and TRBJ1-2; 9 positions match TRBD1. V shed 5 bases, J shed 6 bases, and the junction held 7 bases outside the gene matches. CDR3 length: 14 residues. Germline assignment: CDR1 MNHNY and CDR2 SVGAGI (reference sequence). CDR3 in amino acids: CASSQDRGGHGYTF. The CDR3, as DNA: TGTGCCAGCAGTCAGGACAGGGGCGGCCATGGCTACACCTTC.

The rearrangement uses TRBV7-2 and TRBJ1-5; D is possibly TRBD1 (5 bases). Germline lookup yields CDR1 SGHTA and CDR2 FQGNSA. The CDR3 runs 13 residues. Trimming took 5 bases from V and 4 from J, leaving 9 bases between them. The CDR3 sequence is CASSDRGNQPQHF. Here the CDR3 DNA reads TGTGCCAGCAGCGACCGGGGGAATCAGCCCCAGCATTTT.

The sample holds a few counts of this clone. The V gene is TRBV7-9, the J gene TRBJ2-6; D tentatively fits TRBD1 or TRBD2 (5 bases each). Trimming shortened V by 3 bases and J by 0 bases, and 12 bases separated the two germline ends. The CDR3 is 17 residues long. Germline V lookup: CDR1 SEHNR, CDR2 FQNEAQ (reference sequence). This CDR3 reads CASSFGTGSSGANVLTF. The CDR3 DNA reads as TGTGCCAGCAGCTTCGGGACGGGAAGCTCTGGGGCCAACGTCCTGACTTTC.

This rearrangement joins TRBV19 to TRBJ1-2; 9 positions match TRBD1. Losses at the gene ends were 4 bases for V and 7 bases for J; bases not matched to a gene: 10. The CDR3 is 15 residues long. The germline CDR1 and CDR2 sequences are LNHDA and SQIVND (reference sequence). The CDR3: CASSRPGQGSAGYTF. CDR3 sequence (DNA): TGTGCCAGTAGTAGACCGGGACAGGGTTCGGCTGGCTACACCTTC.

The chain joins TRBV11-2 to TRBJ2-7, with D unresolved. The germline V gene has CDR1 SGHAT and CDR2 FQNNGV. This CDR3 region has 15 residues. V dropped 3 bases and J dropped 0 bases, with 12 bases sitting between them. CDR3: CASSFGHLASYEQYF. CDR3 DNA sequence: TGTGCCAGCAGCTTTGGTCACCTTGCCTCCTACGAGCAGTACTTC.

The rearrangement joins TRBV27 to TRBJ2-7; possibly TRBD1 or TRBD2 for D (6 bases each). Germline CDR1 reads MNHEY; CDR2 reads SMNVEV (reference sequence). The CDR3 has 15 amino acids. V was clipped by 2 bases and J by 5 bases, with 16 bases between them. CDR3 residues: CASSLRIQGGDEQYF. For the CDR3, the DNA is TGTGCCAGCAGTTTACGGATACAGGGAGGCGACGAGCAGTACTTC.

This chain connects TRBV9 to TRBJ2-2; maybe TRBD2 (6 bases). V lost 8 bases and J lost 0, with 11 bases in between. CDR3 length equals 14 residues. Germline V gives CDR1 SGDLS, CDR2 YYNGEE. For the CDR3, the DNA is TGTGCCAGTACCGGGACTTCGAACACCGGGGAGCTGTTTTTT. Protein sequence: CASTGTSNTGELFF.

The chain has TRBV5-5 and TRBJ1-3, with unresolved D. V lost 0 bases and J 1 base, leaving 2 bases between the germline ends. There are 13 residues in the CDR3. Germline V CDR1 and CDR2: SGHKS, YYEKEE (reference sequence). The DNA for the CDR3 is TGTGCCAGCAGCTTGGGATCTGGAAACACCATATATTTT. Translating it yields CASSLGSGNTIYF.

This clone came up once. The genes are TRBV9 and TRBJ1-2; possible D gene TRBD1, 6 bases. CDR3 length: 12 amino acids. Germline V lookup: CDR1 SGDLS, CDR2 YYNGEE. With 7 bases removed from V and 8 bases from J, the gap between germline ends came to 15 bases. CDR3: CASGLQGAGYTF. In nucleotides, the CDR3 is TGTGCCAGCGGACTACAGGGCGCCGGCTACACCTTC.

The V gene is TRBV5-1, the J gene TRBJ2-1; D gene ambiguous. Germline assignment: CDR1 SGHRS and CDR2 YFSETQ. The ends were cut back, 0 bases at V and 0 bases at J, with 4 bases in the middle. The CDR3 is 14 residues long. The CDR3 nucleotides are TGCGCCAGCAGCTTGGGGAGCTCCTACAATGAGCAGTTCTTC. As protein: CASSLGSSYNEQFF.

The chain couples TRBV30 to TRBJ1-1; no clear D gene. CDR1 and CDR2 (germline): GTSNPN, SVGIG (reference sequence). The CDR3 consists of 15 residues. Deletions cut 0 bases from V and 1 base from J, with 12 bases between. The CDR3 bases are TGTGCCTGGAGTGTAAGGGTCAGTAAGAACACTGAAGCTTTCTTT. Amino acids: CAWSVRVSKNTEAFF.